The 17 T cell receptor beta chains below all came from one sample that was sequenced in a study of blood T cell repertoires in COVID-19. TCRdb's copy holds only in-frame clones and misses some; the assay was immunoSEQ multiplex PCR. The sample yields about 160,000 clones, 80% to 90% seen once. Sequenced input: PBMCs or T cells enriched from blood (not recorded which). Every receptor here comes from a woman between 50 and 59 years old who had recovered from COVID-19.

This chain uses TRBV6-2 or TRBV6-3 with TRBJ2-1, with TRBD2 matching over 14 bases. The V segment lost 6 bases and the J segment 15 bases; nucleotides outside the gene matches: 10. The CDR3 runs 14 residues. In germline, CDR1 is MNHEY, CDR2 SVGEGT. In nucleotides, the CDR3 is TGTGCCAGCAGCCTCACGGGACTAGCGGGAGAACGGTTCTTC. This gives the protein CASSLTGLAGERFF.

This chain uses TRBV7-3 with TRBJ2-7, with 8 positions matching TRBD1. V shed 5 bases and J 6 bases; nucleotides not matched to a gene: 6. Germline CDR1 and CDR2: SGHTA and FQGTGA. The length of the CDR3 is 13 residues. The CDR3 sequence: CASSRQGIGEQYF. CDR3 DNA: TGTGCCAGCAGCAGACAGGGGATTGGCGAGCAGTACTTC.

The V gene is TRBV19, the J gene TRBJ2-1; maybe TRBD2 (6 bases). Germline CDR1 LNHDA, CDR2 SQIVND (reference sequence). Deletions cut 2 bases from V and 15 bases from J, with 23 bases between. The CDR3 consists of 15 residues. The CDR3 coding sequence is TGTGCCAGTAGTATACCCTCTCCCACTAGCTTCAAGTGGTTCTTC. Amino acid sequence: CASSIPSPTSFKWFF.

This clone was found once. V is TRBV5-5 and J is TRBJ2-6; D ambiguous. The CDR3 extends over 16 amino acids. V dropped 0 bases and J dropped 0 bases, with 7 bases sitting between them. Germline CDR1 reads SGHKS; CDR2 reads YYEKEE (reference sequence). The CDR3 spells CASSLGSNSGANVLTF. The CDR3 nucleotides are TGTGCCAGCAGCTTGGGTAGTAACTCTGGGGCCAACGTCCTGACTTTC.

The J gene is TRBJ2-7, the V gene TRBV7-9; 9 bases align to TRBD1. The CDR3 spans 15 residues. With V trimmed by 4 bases and J by 3 bases, 7 bases remained unmatched. Germline CDR1 and CDR2: SEHNR and FQNEAQ (reference sequence). DNA for the CDR3: TGTGCCAGCAGCTCCTTCGACAGGGGGTTCTACGAGCAGTACTTC. Its protein product is CASSSFDRGFYEQYF.

This clone came up a few times. This rearrangement joins TRBV10-3 to TRBJ2-3; TRBD1 aligns across 10 bases. J was trimmed by 2 bases and V by 5 bases; bases with no gene match: 7. This CDR3 spans 16 amino acids. Germline-derived CDR1 and CDR2 are ENHRY and SYGVKD. The CDR3 coding sequence is TGTGCCATCAGTTCCCCGGGACAGGGGTCCACAGATACGCAGTATTTT. Translating gives CAISSPGQGSTDTQYF.

V gene TRBV5-8 combines with J gene TRBJ2-5; 12 positions agree with TRBD1. J was trimmed by 5 bases and V by 4 bases; bases with no gene match: 6. This CDR3 spans 15 amino acids. Germline assignment: CDR1 SGHTS and CDR2 YDEGEE. CDR3 coding DNA: TGTGCCAGCAGCGGGGGACAGGGGGCTTGGGAGACCCAGTACTTC. This sequence encodes CASSGGQGAWETQYF.

This chain joins TRBV12-5 and TRBJ1-2, with 7 bases lining up with TRBD1. The V and J ends lost 7 bases and 6 bases, in that order; junction bases with no gene match: 5. CDR3 length equals 12 residues. Germline V gene sequence: CDR1 LGHNT, CDR2 FRNRAP. CDR3 sequence: CASAKTGHGYTF. The CDR3 nucleotides are TGTGCTAGTGCAAAGACAGGGCATGGCTACACCTTC.

The chain recombines TRBV5-6 with TRBJ1-6, with D maybe TRBD1 (6 bases). The V end was cut by 4 bases, the J end by 8 bases, with 22 bases between. The CDR3 runs to 17 residues. Germline V gene lookup returns CDR1 SGHDT and CDR2 YYEEEE. The DNA of the CDR3 is TGTGCCAGCAGCCCGGAGAAATTCCCAGGGGTTTATTCACCCCTCCACTTT. This codes for CASSPEKFPGVYSPLHF.

This chain joins TRBV5-1 and TRBJ1-6; the match to TRBD1 covers 7 bases. J was trimmed by 7 bases and V by 4 bases; bases with no gene match: 8. The CDR3 extends over 15 amino acids. CDR1 is SGHRS and CDR2 is YFSETQ in the germline V gene. The CDR3 DNA reads TGCGCCAGCAGCCCAACAGGGGAGGTGAATTCACCCCTCCACTTT. As protein: CASSPTGEVNSPLHF.

CDR3 loop: CASSLRGQKGQPQHF. CDR3 sequence (DNA): TGTGCCAGCAGTCTCAGGGGGCAGAAGGGTCAGCCCCAGCATTTT. The rearrangement uses TRBV6-5 and TRBJ1-5, with TRBD1 matching over 8 bases. The CDR3 spans 15 residues. Germline lookup yields CDR1 MNHEY and CDR2 SVGAGI. The V and J ends lost 5 bases and 6 bases, in that order; junction bases with no gene match: 9.

The rearrangement uses TRBV9 and TRBJ2-7, with TRBD1 identical over 7 bases. J gave up 4 bases and V 4 bases, and 5 bases lay outside the gene matches. The germline V gene encodes CDR1 SGDLS and CDR2 YYNGEE. The CDR3 extends over 13 amino acids. The CDR3 DNA is TGTGCCAGCAGCACGCGGACAGGTTACGAGCAGTACTTC. Protein product: CASSTRTGYEQYF.

Here the CDR3 reads CASRALPYEQYF. The CDR3, as DNA: TGTGCCAGCCGCGCTCTCCCTTACGAGCAGTACTTC. The rearrangement uses TRBV28 and TRBJ2-7; the D is unclear. V was clipped by 8 bases and J by 4 bases, with 12 bases between them. CDR1 and CDR2 (germline): MDHEN, SYDVKM. The length of the CDR3 is 12 residues.

This chain uses TRBV24-1 with TRBJ2-3; TRBD2 agrees at 8 bases. Germline assignment: CDR1 KGHDR and CDR2 SFDVKD. V dropped 4 bases and J dropped 3; count of bases not matched to a gene: 8. This CDR3 comprises 16 residues. In DNA form, the CDR3 reads TGTGCCACCAGTGACAATGTAGCGGGGTCTACAGATACGCAGTATTTT. Protein sequence: CATSDNVAGSTDTQYF.

The chain links TRBV29-1 to TRBJ1-5; D is uncertain. CDR1 SQVTM and CDR2 ANQGSEA come from the germline V gene. CDR3 size: 13 residues. Trimming pared 5 bases from V and 9 bases from J, leaving 17 bases between. The CDR3 DNA reads as TGCAGCGTTAGGGAGGAGGGATGGGGGCCCCAGCATTTT. This translates into CSVREEGWGPQHF.

Here the CDR3 reads CASSVARRRSSGNTIYF. The DNA of the CDR3 is TGTGCCAGCAGCGTAGCTAGGCGGAGGAGCTCTGGAAACACCATATATTTT. This chain uses TRBV9 with TRBJ1-3; no reliable D call. The CDR3 has 17 residues. Trimming stripped 0 bases from V and 0 bases from J, with 13 bases between. Germline CDR1 and CDR2: SGDLS and YYNGEE. The complete variable domain, with remaining parts taken from reference TRBV9 and TRBJ1-3, reads DSGVTQTPKHLITATGQRVTLRCSPRSGDLSVYWYQQSLDQGLQFLIQYYNGEERAKGNILERFSAQQFPDLHSELNLSSLELGDSALYFCASSVARRRSSGNTIYFGEGSWLTVV.

The chain is built from TRBV27 and TRBJ1-1, with no clear D. This CDR3 has 14 amino acids. V was trimmed by 3 bases and J by 0 bases, leaving 8 bases between them. The V gene's germline CDR1 is MNHEY and CDR2 SMNVEV (reference sequence). The CDR3 DNA is TGTGCCAGCAGTTTCAGGTCACTGAACACTGAAGCTTTCTTT. It codes for CASSFRSLNTEAFF.